This entry lists 26 T cell receptor beta chains sequenced from one sample in a study of tumor-infiltrating lymphocytes in primary liver carcinoma. Scientists recovered RNA and DNA together from approximately 20-30 mg of unsorted bulk tissue. Production of TCR beta cDNA used roughly 480 ng total RNA together with a constant-region primer. Construction of TCR beta libraries relied on three successive nested multiplex PCR rounds employing slightly modified ARM-PCR. A C-beta reverse primer and TRBV1-TRBV30 forward primers served in each of the first two PCR rounds, at ten to eleven cycles apiece. TCRdb called the multiplex PCR reads again in MiXCR, with one record for every CDR3 protein. The table has about 99,000 distinct CDR3 sequences, 55% to 70% seen once. The sequenced sample consisted of liver tumor tissue from sampling region 5. Regarding subset: tumor region T5, tumor centre. The receptors shown here come from a woman aged 60-70 years with primary liver carcinoma and hepatitis B virus infection.

Turning to this clonotype: A junction end diverges from the germline sequence, so it may reflect a read error. The J gene is TRBJ2-7, the V gene TRBV10-2; D is unresolved. Germline CDR1 reads WSHSY; CDR2 reads SAAADI. The CDR3 contains 14 residues. As DNA, the CDR3 is TGCGCCGGCAGTGACTGGGCAGGATTATACGAGCAGCACTTC. Translated: CAGSDWAGLYEQHF.

With regard to this clonotype: This sequence may be a read error, since a much larger clone differs from it by one base. The chain links TRBV29-1 to TRBJ2-5, with D unresolved. The CDR3 extends over 13 amino acids. Deletions cut 6 bases from V and 5 bases from J, with 16 bases between. Germline V gene lookup returns CDR1 SQVTM and CDR2 ANQGSEA. The CDR3 coding sequence is TGCAGCGTCACCCTCATCCAGGTGGAGACCCAGTACTTC. This encodes CSVTLIQVETQYF.

This clonotype was counted between two and nine times. Germline is not matched at one junction end, which may reflect a read error. This chain joins TRBV11-2 and TRBJ2-7, with 7 bases identical to TRBD2. CDR1 is SGHAT and CDR2 is FQNNGV in the germline V gene. The CDR3 has 14 amino acids. The CDR3: CVSSQTSPGYEQYF. The CDR3 DNA reads TGTGTCAGCAGCCAGACTAGCCCCGGCTACGAGCAGTATTTC.

To note about this clonotype: A read error is likely, as this CDR3 ends without the conserved phenylalanine or tryptophan. The chain couples TRBV12-3 or TRBV12-4 to TRBJ2-5; possible D gene TRBD1, 5 bases. V lost 3 bases to trimming and J lost 5 bases, with 16 bases between them. CDR3 length: 15 residues. The CDR3 nucleotides are TGTGCCAGCAGTTTTTTCACAAGGGGCGCGGAGACCCAGTACTCC. Encoded protein: CASSFFTRGAETQYS.

This clonotype was detected only a few times. The chain recombines TRBV21-1 with TRBJ2-2; TRBD2, the table's D call, lacks a check against the DNA. TRBV21-1 is a listed pseudogene. The CDR3 loop spans 15 amino acids. The CDR3 loop reads CASSNSYGSSGELFF. CDR3 nucleotides: TGTGCCAGCAGCAATAGTTACGGGAGTAGCGGGGAGCTGTTTTTT.

Comments on this clonotype: The germline gene is not matched at one end of the junction; a read error may be the cause. V gene TRBV5-4 combines with J gene TRBJ2-7, with TRBD1 identical over 7 bases. The CDR3 is made up of 13 amino acids. Germline V gene data show CDR1 as SGHNT and CDR2 as YYREEE (reference sequence). In DNA, the CDR3 is TGTTCCAGCAGCCACCGGGACAGATACAAGCAGTACTTC. It translates to CSSSHRDRYKQYF.

In the case of this clonotype: One junction end does not reproduce the germline sequence, and a read error may be involved. The rearrangement uses TRBV12-3 or TRBV12-4 and TRBJ1-1; D is perhaps TRBD1 (5 bases). The CDR3 extends over 14 amino acids. Here the CDR3 reads CASSPRAGRREAFF. CDR3 in DNA: TGTGCAAGCAGCCCCAGGGCTGGCCGGCGAGAAGCTTTCTTT.

This clonotype occurred many times. Given a much more abundant clone one base away, this may be a read error. In DNA form, the CDR3 reads TGTGCCAGCAGTTCACTAGTGGCAGGAATGAATGAGCAGTTCTTC. This gives the protein CASSSLVAGMNEQFF. V usage is TRBV6-5 and J usage is TRBJ2-1; tentatively, D is TRBD2 (5 bases). The CDR3 has 15 residues. Trimming took 4 bases from V and 7 from J, leaving 17 bases between them. Germline V gene sequence: CDR1 MNHEY, CDR2 SVGAGI.

In the case of this clonotype: A read error is possible here, since a much larger clone lies one base away. The chain has TRBV13 and TRBJ2-7; 7 nucleotides match TRBD1. The CDR3 is made up of 14 amino acids. Per germline, CDR1 PRHDT and CDR2 FYEKMQ (reference sequence). The CDR3 reads CASSVGTDINEQYF. Here the CDR3 DNA reads TGTGCCAGCAGCGTAGGGACAGACATCAACGAGCAGTACTTC.

The rearrangement joins TRBV4-2 to TRBJ2-5; 7 bases are a match to TRBD2. The CDR3 runs to 16 residues. Unmatched junction bases numbered 8, after V lost 0 bases and J lost 4 bases. Germline CDR1 is LGHNA and CDR2 is YNFKEQ. In nucleotides, the CDR3 is TGTGCCAGCAGCCAAGATCGAGCTAGCGGCGTAGAGACCCAGTACTTC. It encodes CASSQDRASGVETQYF.

This clonotype was seen at least ten times. This chain uses TRBV5-4 with TRBJ2-2; 9 bases match TRBD1. The CDR3 runs 15 residues. CDR1 is SGHNT, CDR2 YYREEE, per germline (reference sequence). The junction had 3 bases not matched to a gene; V was cut back by 0 bases and J by 6 bases. The CDR3 DNA reads as TGTGCCAGCAGCTTGGGGAGACAGGGGGCCGGGGAGCTGTTTTTT. This gives the protein CASSLGRQGAGELFF. Together with reference TRBV5-4 and TRBJ2-2, the CDR3 gives the full variable domain: ETGVTQSPTHLIKTRGQQVTLRCSSQSGHNTVSWYQQALGQGPQFIFQYYREEENGRGNFPPRFSGLQFPNYSSELNVNALELDDSALYLCASSLGRQGAGELFFGEGSRLTVL.

About this clonotype: An end of the junction does not agree with germline; a read error may underlie this. The rearrangement uses TRBV4-1 and TRBJ2-3; 8 nucleotides line up with TRBD2. This CDR3 spans 17 amino acids. Germline assignment: CDR1 MGHRA and CDR2 YSYEKL. The CDR3 nucleotides are TGCGCCAGCAGTCAAGAATCATCGGGAGGGAGCACAGATACGCAGTATTTT. It specifies CASSQESSGGSTDTQYF.

On this clonotype: The junction departs from the called germline gene at one end, perhaps through a read error. V gene TRBV30 combines with J gene TRBJ2-1; D perhaps matches TRBD1 (6 bases). CDR3 length: 21 residues. Looked up from germline, CDR1 is GTSNPN and CDR2 is SVGIG (reference sequence). CDR3 sequence reads: CAWSVVEGDKRARSSCNEQFF. CDR3 nucleotide sequence: TGTGCCTGGAGTGTGGTTGAGGGGGACAAGAGGGCACGGAGCTCCTGCAATGAGCAGTTCTTC.

This clonotype was detected many times. The V and J genes are TRBV29-1 and TRBJ1-2; maybe TRBD1 (5 bases). V lost 6 bases and J lost 4, with 12 bases in between. The germline V gene encodes CDR1 SQVTM and CDR2 ANQGSEA. This CDR3 has 12 residues. DNA for the CDR3: TGCAGCGTCCCCAGGGTCCCCTATGGCTACACCTTC. It encodes CSVPRVPYGYTF.

This chain uses TRBV7-3 with TRBJ2-1; the match to TRBD2 covers 13 bases. The CDR3 is 17 amino acids. V lost 1 base and J lost 7; bases outside the gene matches: 7. Germline loops: CDR1 SGHTA, CDR2 FQGTGA. CDR3 loop: CASSLKSGLAGINEQFF. The CDR3 nucleotides read TGTGCCAGCAGCTTAAAATCGGGACTAGCGGGAATAAATGAGCAGTTCTTC. Using reference TRBV7-3 and TRBJ2-1 for the parts outside the CDR3, the full variable domain is GAGVSQTPSNKVTEKGKYVELRCDPISGHTALYWYRQSLGQGPEFLIYFQGTGAADDSGLPNDRFFAVRPEGSVSTLKIQRTERGDSAVYLCASSLKSGLAGINEQFFGPGTRLTVL.

As to this clonotype: A read error may account for a junction end that differs from germline. The V and J genes are TRBV11-2 and TRBJ2-1; 9 bases are a match to TRBD1. Germline CDR1 reads SGHAT; CDR2 reads FQNNGV. CDR3 length: 17 amino acids. CDR3 in amino acids: CVSSLTLGQGYRGEEFF. As DNA, the CDR3 is TGTGTCAGCAGCTTAACCCTCGGACAGGGGTACAGGGGTGAGGAGTTCTTC.

A remark on this clonotype: The conserved phenylalanine or tryptophan is not found at the CDR3 terminus, so this likely reflects a read error. The DNA is left out, because the CDR3 cannot be placed on it with certainty; the CDR3 is given as TCRdb lists it. The chain has TRBV6-6 and TRBJ2-5; the table's D call TRBD2 went unverified against the DNA. The CDR3 is 16 amino acids long, termini counted. Germline V gives CDR1 MNHNY, CDR2 SVGAGI (reference sequence). CDR3 in amino acids: CACRPDLGGGERDPVL.

In its sample, this clonotype was seen many times. The chain combines TRBV11-1 with TRBJ1-1; unclear D gene. The CDR3 covers 15 residues. Trimming removed 5 bases at V and 0 bases at J, with 13 bases between. Germline CDR1 is SGHAT and CDR2 is FQDESV (reference sequence). The CDR3 DNA reads TGTGCCAGCAGCCATTCGGTCCAACTGAACACTGAAGCTTTCTTT. As protein: CASSHSVQLNTEAFF.

Turning to this clonotype: No conserved phenylalanine or tryptophan ends this CDR3, so it is likely a read error. The rearrangement joins TRBV12-3 or TRBV12-4 to TRBJ2-1; the D gene is possibly TRBD2 (6 bases). V was trimmed by 5 bases and J by 5 bases, leaving 19 bases between them. The CDR3 totals 16 residues. The CDR3 spells CASSKVVWRGDNEQFL. CDR3 DNA: TGTGCCAGCAGTAAAGTTGTGTGGAGGGGCGACAATGAGCAGTTCCTC.

Notes on this clonotype: One junction end does not reproduce the germline sequence, and a read error may be involved. The chain carries TRBV11-2 and TRBJ2-7; 7 bases line up with TRBD2. The CDR3 is made up of 18 amino acids. CDR1 SGHAT and CDR2 FQNNGV come from the germline V gene. CDR3 loop: CDSSLDWVSIAGPYEQNF. The CDR3 DNA reads as TGTGACAGCAGCTTAGATTGGGTCAGTATAGCGGGTCCCTACGAGCAGAACTTC.

Worth noting for this clonotype: A single base separates this from a much larger clone, so it may be a read error. V and J are TRBV14 and TRBJ2-7, with D hard to call. Looked up from germline, CDR1 is SGHDN and CDR2 is FVKESK. CDR3 length: 12 amino acids. Written as DNA, the CDR3 is TGTACCAGCAGCCAAGTTTTCTACGAGCAGTACTTC. This encodes CTSSQVFYEQYF.

Regarding this clonotype: A read error is likely, as this CDR3 ends without the conserved phenylalanine or tryptophan. J is TRBJ2-1 and V is TRBV6-5; 9 nucleotides match TRBD2. Per germline, CDR1 MNHEY and CDR2 SVGAGI. The ends lost 6 bases at V and 8 bases at J; junction bases unmatched: 11. The CDR3 loop spans 15 amino acids. CDR3 protein: CASSYGREGRYEQFI. CDR3 coding DNA: TGTGCCAGCAGCTACGGGCGGGAGGGCCGGTATGAGCAGTTCATC.

This clonotype was detected only once. No conserved phenylalanine or tryptophan is present at the end of the CDR3, so a read error is the likely explanation. This chain joins TRBV6-6 and TRBJ2-6; tentatively, D is TRBD1 (5 bases). V lost 5 bases, J lost 0 bases, and 8 bases lay in between. CDR1 and CDR2 from the germline V gene are MNHNY and SVGAGI (reference sequence). The CDR3 loop spans 15 amino acids. The CDR3 loop is CASSLTASGANVLTL. For the CDR3, the DNA is TGTGCCAGCAGTCTGACAGCCTCTGGGGCCAACGTCCTGACTCTC.

In this sample, this clonotype turned up many times. CDR3 residues: CAWMGRRNSRYEQYF. The CDR3 bases are TGTGCCTGGATGGGCCGAAGGAATAGTCGCTACGAGCAGTACTTC. The chain recombines TRBV30 with TRBJ2-7; D is unresolved. This CDR3 is 15 amino acids long. CDR1 and CDR2 (germline): GTSNPN, SVGIG (reference sequence). Trimming shortened V by 4 bases and J by 3 bases, and 19 bases separated the two germline ends.

V is TRBV14 and J is TRBJ1-2; possibly TRBD1 for D (5 bases). V lost 2 bases and J 4 bases, leaving 11 bases between the germline ends. The CDR3 sequence is 14 residues long. Looked up from germline, CDR1 is SGHDN and CDR2 is FVKESK. The CDR3 loop reads CASSQIAGGYGYTF. The CDR3 region has the DNA TGTGCCAGCAGCCAAATCGCCGGGGGCTATGGCTACACCTTC.

The chain combines TRBV19 with TRBJ2-1; 8 bases line up with TRBD1. The trim removed 5 bases at V and 9 bases at J, leaving 12 bases unmatched. The CDR3 spans 15 residues. CDR1 is LNHDA, CDR2 SQIVND, per germline (reference sequence). The CDR3 nucleotides read TGTGCCAGTAGTCCCGGGGCAGGGGGCAGGGTTGAGCAGTTCTTC. Protein product: CASSPGAGGRVEQFF.